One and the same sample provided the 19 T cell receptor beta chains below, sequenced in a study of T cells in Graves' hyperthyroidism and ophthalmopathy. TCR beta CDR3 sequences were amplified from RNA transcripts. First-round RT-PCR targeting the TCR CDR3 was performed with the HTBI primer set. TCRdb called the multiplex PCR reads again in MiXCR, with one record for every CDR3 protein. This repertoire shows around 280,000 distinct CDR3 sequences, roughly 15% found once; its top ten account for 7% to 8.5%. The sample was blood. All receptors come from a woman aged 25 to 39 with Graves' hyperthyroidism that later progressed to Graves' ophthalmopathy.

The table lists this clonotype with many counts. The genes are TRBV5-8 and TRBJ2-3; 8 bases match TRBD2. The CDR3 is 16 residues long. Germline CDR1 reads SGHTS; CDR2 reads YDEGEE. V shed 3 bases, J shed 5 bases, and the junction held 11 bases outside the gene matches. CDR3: CASSSRLATSGDTQYF. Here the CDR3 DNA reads TGTGCCAGCAGCTCCCGACTAGCGACTTCCGGAGATACGCAGTATTTT.

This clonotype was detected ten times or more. CDR3 loop: CASRPRGGGTEAFF. The CDR3 bases are TGTGCCAGCAGACCGCGGGGAGGGGGGACTGAAGCTTTCTTT. The rearrangement uses TRBV7-2 and TRBJ1-1, with a weak D call TRBD1 (6 bases). The V end was cut by 6 bases, the J end by 5 bases, with 16 bases between. Looked up from germline, CDR1 is SGHTA and CDR2 is FQGNSA. There are 14 residues in the CDR3.

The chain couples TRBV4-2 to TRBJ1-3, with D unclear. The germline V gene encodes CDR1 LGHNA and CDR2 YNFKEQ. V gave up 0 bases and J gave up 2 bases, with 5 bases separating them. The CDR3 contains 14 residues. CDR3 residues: CASSQDGTGNTIYF. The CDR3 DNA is TGTGCCAGCAGCCAAGACGGGACTGGAAACACCATATATTTT.

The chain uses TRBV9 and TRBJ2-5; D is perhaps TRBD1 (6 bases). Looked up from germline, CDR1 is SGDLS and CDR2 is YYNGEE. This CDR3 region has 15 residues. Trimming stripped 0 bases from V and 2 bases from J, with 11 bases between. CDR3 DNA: TGTGCCAGCAGCGTAGCTCCCACAGGGCAAGAGACCCAGTACTTC. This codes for CASSVAPTGQETQYF.

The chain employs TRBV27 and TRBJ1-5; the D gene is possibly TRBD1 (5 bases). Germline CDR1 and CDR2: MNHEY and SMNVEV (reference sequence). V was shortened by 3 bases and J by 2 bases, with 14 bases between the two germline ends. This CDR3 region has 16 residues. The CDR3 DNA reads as TGTGCCAGCAGTTTGATGCGGGGCCGGGGCAATCAGCCCCAGCATTTT. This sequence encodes CASSLMRGRGNQPQHF.

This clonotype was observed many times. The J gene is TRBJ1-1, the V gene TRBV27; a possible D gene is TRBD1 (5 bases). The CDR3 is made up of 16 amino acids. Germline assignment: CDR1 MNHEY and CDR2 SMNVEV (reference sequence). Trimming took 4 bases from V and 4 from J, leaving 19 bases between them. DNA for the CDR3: TGTGCCAGCAGTTCTTACCGGGACCTCCTAGCCACTGAAGCTTTCTTT. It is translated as CASSSYRDLLATEAFF.

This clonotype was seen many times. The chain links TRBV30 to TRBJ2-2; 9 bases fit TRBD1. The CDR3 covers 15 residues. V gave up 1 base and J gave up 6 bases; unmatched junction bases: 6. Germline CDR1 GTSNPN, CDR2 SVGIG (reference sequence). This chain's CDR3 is CAWSAGTGIAGELFF. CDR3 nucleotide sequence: TGTGCCTGGAGTGCCGGGACAGGGATCGCCGGGGAGCTGTTTTTT.

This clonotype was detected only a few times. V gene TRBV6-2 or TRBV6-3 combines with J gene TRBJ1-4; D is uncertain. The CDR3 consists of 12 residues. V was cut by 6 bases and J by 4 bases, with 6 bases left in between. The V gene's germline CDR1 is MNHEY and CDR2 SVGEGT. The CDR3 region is CASSYRNEKLFF. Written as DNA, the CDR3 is TGTGCCAGCAGCTACCGTAATGAAAAACTGTTTTTT.

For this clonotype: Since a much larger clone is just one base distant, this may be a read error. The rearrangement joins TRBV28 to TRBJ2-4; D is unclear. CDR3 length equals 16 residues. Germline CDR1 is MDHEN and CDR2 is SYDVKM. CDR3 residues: CASSSAETLAKNIRYF. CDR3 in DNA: TGTGCCAGCAGTTCTGCAGAGACCTTAGCCAAAAACATTCGGTACTTC.

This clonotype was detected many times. The CDR3 bases are TGTGCCAGCAGGCGGACAGGGGTTTACGAGCAGTACTTC. This codes for CASRRTGVYEQYF. The chain has TRBV6-1 and TRBJ2-7, with TRBD1 matching over 9 bases. V trimming: 6 bases; J trimming: 4 bases; junction bases outside the gene matches: 4. Germline-derived CDR1 and CDR2 are MNHNS and SASEGT. The CDR3 is made up of 13 amino acids.

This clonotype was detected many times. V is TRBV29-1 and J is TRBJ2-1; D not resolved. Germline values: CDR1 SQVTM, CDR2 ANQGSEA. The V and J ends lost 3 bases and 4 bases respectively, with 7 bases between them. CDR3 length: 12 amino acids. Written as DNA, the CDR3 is TGCAGCGTTGACCCATCATACAATGAGCAGTTCTTC. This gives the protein CSVDPSYNEQFF.

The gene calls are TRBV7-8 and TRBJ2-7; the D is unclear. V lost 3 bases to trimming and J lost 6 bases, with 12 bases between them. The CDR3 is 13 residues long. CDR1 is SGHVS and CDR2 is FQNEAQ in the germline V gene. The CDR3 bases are TGTGCCAGCAGCTTGCTGTGGCCCCTCGAGCAGTACTTC. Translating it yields CASSLLWPLEQYF.

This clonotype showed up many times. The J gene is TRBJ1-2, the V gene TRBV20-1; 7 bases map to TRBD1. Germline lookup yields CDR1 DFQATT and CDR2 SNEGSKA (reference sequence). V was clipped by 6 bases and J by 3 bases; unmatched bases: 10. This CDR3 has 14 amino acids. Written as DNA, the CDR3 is TGCAGTGCCAAAATCTCCGGGACAGACTATGGCTACACCTTC. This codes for CSAKISGTDYGYTF.

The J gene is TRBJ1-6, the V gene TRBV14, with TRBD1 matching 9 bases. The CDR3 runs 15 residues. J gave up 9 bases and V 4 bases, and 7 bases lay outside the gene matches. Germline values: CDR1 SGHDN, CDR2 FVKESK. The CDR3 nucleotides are TGTGCCAGCAGCCCCCTACAGGGGGCGAGTTCACCCCTCCACTTT. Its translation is CASSPLQGASSPLHF.

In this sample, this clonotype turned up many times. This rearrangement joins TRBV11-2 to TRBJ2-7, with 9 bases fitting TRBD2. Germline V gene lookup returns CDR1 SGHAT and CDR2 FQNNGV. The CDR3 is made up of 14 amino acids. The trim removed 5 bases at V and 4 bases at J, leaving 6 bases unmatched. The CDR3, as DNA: TGTGCCAGCAGCAAACTAGCGGGTGGGTACGAGCAGTACTTC. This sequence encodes CASSKLAGGYEQYF.

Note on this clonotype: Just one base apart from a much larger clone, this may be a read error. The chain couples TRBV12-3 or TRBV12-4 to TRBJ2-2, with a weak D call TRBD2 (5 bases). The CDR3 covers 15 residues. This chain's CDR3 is CAGSFGLLSTGELFF. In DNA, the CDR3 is TGTGCCGGCAGTTTCGGACTCCTTAGCACCGGGGAGCTGTTTTTT.

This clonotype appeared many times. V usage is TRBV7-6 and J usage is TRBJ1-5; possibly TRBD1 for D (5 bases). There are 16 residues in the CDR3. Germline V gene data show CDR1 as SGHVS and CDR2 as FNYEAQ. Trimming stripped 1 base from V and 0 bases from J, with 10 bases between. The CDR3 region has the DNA TGTGCCAGCAGCTTAGGAGGGGCAGATAGCAATCAGCCCCAGCATTTT. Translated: CASSLGGADSNQPQHF.

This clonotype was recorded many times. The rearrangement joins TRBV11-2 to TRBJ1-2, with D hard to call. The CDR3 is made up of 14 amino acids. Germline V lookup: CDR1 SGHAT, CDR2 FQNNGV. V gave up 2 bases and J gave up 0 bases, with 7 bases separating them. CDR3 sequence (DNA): TGTGCCAGCAGCTTAAGGCAGGCTAACTATGGCTACACCTTC. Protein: CASSLRQANYGYTF.

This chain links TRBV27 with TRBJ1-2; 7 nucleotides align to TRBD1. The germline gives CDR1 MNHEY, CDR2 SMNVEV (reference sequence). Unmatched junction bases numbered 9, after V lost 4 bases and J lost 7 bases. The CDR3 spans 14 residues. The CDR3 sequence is CASSYNQGGGGYTF. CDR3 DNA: TGTGCCAGCAGTTATAACCAGGGGGGTGGTGGCTACACCTTC.